The sequence of this TCR beta chain was determined in a study of regulatory T cells in long-lasting Graves disease. Study results and caveats: The small sample size may have reduced accuracy.

Assembly of TCR beta libraries relied on iRepertoire HTBI primers together with Arm-PCR of CDR3 regions. TCRdb re-called the multiplex PCR reads with MiXCR, one entry per CDR3 protein. The table lists about 520,000 distinct CDR3 sequences, approximately 12% of them singletons. The CDR3 spans 17 residues. The V gene's germline CDR1 is SGHAT and CDR2 FQDESV (reference sequence). Time point of the sample: newly diagnosed GD, antithyroid drugs for less than 3 months. There was RNA extracted from PBMCs, and the TCR library was made from it. Notes on this clonotype: Antigen unknown. A much larger clone differs from this one at a single base, so this may be a read error.

The same sample was also used in a study of T cells in Graves' hyperthyroidism and ophthalmopathy.

The J gene is TRBJ2-7, the V gene TRBV11-1; 9 positions match TRBD2. The TCR was taken from a woman in her 30s with Graves disease. Sequencing was performed on peripheral blood mononuclear cells (PBMCs), taken at new diagnosis, from a patient treated with antithyroid drugs. The CDR3 DNA reads TGTGCCAGCAGCCTGCGCCTCTTAGCGGGAGATTCCTACGTGCAGTACTTC. Translating gives CASSLRLLAGDSYVQYF.